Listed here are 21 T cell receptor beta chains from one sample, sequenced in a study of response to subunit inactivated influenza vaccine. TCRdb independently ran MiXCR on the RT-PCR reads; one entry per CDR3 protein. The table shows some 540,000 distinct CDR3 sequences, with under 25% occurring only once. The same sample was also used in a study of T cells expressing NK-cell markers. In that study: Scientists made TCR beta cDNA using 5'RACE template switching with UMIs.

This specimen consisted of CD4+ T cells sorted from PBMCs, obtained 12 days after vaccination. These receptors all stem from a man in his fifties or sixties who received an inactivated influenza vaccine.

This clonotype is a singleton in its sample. The CDR3 protein is CASSLPRTGEMNEQFF. The CDR3 region has the DNA TGCGCCAGCAGCTTGCCTCGGACAGGCGAGATGAATGAGCAGTTCTTC. V is TRBV5-1 and J is TRBJ2-1; the match to TRBD1 covers 7 bases. This CDR3 has 16 amino acids. Looked up from germline, CDR1 is SGHRS and CDR2 is YFSETQ. V lost 1 base, J lost 7 bases, and 11 bases stayed unmatched.

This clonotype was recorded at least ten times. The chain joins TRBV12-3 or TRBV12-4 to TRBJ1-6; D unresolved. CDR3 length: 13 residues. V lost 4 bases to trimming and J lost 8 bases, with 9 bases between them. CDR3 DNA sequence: TGTGCCAGCAGTTCCCAGGCCTATTCACCCCTCCACTTT. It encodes CASSSQAYSPLHF.

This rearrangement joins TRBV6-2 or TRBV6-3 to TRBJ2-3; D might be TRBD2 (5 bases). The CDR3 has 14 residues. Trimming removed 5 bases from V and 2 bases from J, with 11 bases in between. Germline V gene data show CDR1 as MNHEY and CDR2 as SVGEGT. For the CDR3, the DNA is TGTGCCAGCAGTCCTCGGCGGGTCACAGATACGCAGTATTTT. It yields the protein CASSPRRVTDTQYF.

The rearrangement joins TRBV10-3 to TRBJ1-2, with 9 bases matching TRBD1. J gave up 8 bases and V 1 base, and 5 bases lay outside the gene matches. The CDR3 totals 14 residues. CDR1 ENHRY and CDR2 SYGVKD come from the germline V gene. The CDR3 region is CAISEWGQGDGYTF. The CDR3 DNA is TGTGCCATCAGTGAGTGGGGACAGGGTGACGGCTACACCTTC.

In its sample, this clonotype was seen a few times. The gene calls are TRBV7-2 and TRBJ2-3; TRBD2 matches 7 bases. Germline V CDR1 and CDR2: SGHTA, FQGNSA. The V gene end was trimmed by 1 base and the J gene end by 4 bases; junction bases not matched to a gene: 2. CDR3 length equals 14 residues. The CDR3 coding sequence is TGTGCCAGCAGCTTAGGGGACTACTCAGATACGCAGTATTTT. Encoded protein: CASSLGDYSDTQYF.

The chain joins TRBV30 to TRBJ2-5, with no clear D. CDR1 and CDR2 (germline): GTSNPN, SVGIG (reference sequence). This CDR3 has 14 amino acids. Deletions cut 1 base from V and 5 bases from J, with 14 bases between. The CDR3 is CAWSEDRVVETQYF. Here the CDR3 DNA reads TGTGCCTGGAGTGAGGACCGAGTAGTGGAGACCCAGTACTTC.

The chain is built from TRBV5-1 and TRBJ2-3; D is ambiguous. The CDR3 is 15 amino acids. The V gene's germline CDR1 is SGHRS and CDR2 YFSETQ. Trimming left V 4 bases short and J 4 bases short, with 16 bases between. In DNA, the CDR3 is TGCGCCAGCAGCCTAGGTGGGAATTACGCAGATACGCAGTATTTT. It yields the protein CASSLGGNYADTQYF.

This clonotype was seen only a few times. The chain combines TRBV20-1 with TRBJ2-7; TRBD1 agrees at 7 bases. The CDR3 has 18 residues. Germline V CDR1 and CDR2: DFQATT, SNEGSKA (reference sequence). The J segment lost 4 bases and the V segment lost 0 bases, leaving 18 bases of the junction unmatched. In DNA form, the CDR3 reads TGCAGTGCTAGAGATATGGGCCAGAGCAGGGGGTCGCGGTACGAGCAGTACTTC. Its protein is CSARDMGQSRGSRYEQYF.

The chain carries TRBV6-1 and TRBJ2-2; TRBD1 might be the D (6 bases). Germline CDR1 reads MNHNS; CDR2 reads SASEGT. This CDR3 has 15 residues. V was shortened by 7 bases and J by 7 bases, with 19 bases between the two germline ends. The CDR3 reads CASNKLQGLSGELFF. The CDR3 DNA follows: TGTGCCAGCAATAAATTACAGGGTTTGAGCGGGGAGCTGTTTTTT.

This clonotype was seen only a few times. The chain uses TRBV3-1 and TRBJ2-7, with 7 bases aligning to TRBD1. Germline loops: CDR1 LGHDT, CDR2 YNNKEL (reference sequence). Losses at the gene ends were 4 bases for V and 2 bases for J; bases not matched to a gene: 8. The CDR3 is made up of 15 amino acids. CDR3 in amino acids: CASSLQGFFTYEQYF. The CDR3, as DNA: TGTGCCAGCAGCCTACAGGGGTTCTTTACCTACGAGCAGTACTTC.

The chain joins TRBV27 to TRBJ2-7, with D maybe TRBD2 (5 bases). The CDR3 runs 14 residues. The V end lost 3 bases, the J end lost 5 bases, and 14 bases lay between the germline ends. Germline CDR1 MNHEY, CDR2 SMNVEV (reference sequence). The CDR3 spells CASSFLFASHEQYF. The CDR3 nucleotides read TGTGCCAGCAGTTTCCTCTTTGCTAGCCACGAGCAGTACTTC.

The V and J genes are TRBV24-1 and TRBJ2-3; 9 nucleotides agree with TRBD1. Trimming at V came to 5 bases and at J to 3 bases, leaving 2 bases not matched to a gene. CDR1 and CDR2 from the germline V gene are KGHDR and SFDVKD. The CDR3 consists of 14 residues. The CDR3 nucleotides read TGTGCCACCAGTGGGACAGGGGAGACAGATACGCAGTATTTT. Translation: CATSGTGETDTQYF.

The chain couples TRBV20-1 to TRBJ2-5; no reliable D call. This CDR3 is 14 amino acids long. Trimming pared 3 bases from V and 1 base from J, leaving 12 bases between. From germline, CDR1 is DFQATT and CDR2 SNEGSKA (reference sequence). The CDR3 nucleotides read TGCAGTGCTAGGCCACCAGCTGGCCAAGAGACCCAGTACTTC. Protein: CSARPPAGQETQYF.

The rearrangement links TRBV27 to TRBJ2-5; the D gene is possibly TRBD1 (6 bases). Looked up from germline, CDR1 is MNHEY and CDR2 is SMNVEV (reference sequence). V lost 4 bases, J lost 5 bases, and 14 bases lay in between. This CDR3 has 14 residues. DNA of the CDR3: TGTGCCAGCAGTTACGGGCAGGGGAAGGAGACCCAGTACTTC. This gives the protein CASSYGQGKETQYF.

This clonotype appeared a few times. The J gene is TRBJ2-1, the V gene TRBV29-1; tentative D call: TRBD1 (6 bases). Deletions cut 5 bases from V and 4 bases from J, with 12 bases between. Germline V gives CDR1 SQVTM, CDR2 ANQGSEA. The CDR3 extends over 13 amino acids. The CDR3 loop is CSVFGQRYNEQFF. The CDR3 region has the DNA TGCAGCGTTTTCGGACAGCGGTACAATGAGCAGTTCTTC.

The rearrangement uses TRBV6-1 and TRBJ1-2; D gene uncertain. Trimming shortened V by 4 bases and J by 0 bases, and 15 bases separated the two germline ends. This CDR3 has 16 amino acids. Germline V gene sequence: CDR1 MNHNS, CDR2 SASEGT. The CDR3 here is CASSARDRSTNYGYTF. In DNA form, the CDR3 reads TGTGCCAGCAGTGCCCGGGATCGTAGTACTAACTATGGCTACACCTTC.

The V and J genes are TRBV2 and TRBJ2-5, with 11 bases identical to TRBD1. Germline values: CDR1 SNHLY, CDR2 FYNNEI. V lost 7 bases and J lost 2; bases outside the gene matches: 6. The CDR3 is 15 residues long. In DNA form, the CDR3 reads TGTGCCAGCACGGGACAGGGGGGATCACAAGAGACCCAGTACTTC. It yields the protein CASTGQGGSQETQYF.

The chain's CDR3 is CASSLDHRSAYEQYF. In nucleotides, the CDR3 is TGTGCCAGCAGCTTAGATCACAGGTCGGCCTACGAGCAGTACTTC. V usage is TRBV7-8 and J usage is TRBJ2-7; weak D call: TRBD1 (5 bases). From germline, CDR1 is SGHVS and CDR2 FQNEAQ. With 1 base removed from V and 2 bases from J, the gap between germline ends came to 12 bases. The CDR3 is made up of 15 amino acids.

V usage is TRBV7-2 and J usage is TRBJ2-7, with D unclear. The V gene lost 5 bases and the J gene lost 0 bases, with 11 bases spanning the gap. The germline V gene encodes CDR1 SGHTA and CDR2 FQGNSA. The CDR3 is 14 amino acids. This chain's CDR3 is CASSRTASSYEQYF. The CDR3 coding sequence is TGTGCCAGCAGCCGGACGGCTAGCTCCTACGAGCAGTACTTC. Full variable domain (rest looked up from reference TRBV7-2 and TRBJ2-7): GAGVSQSPSNKVTEKGKDVELRCDPISGHTALYWYRQSLGQGLEFLIYFQGNSAPDKSGLPSDRFSAERTGGSVSTLTIQRTQQEDSAVYLCASSRTASSYEQYFGPGTRLTVT.

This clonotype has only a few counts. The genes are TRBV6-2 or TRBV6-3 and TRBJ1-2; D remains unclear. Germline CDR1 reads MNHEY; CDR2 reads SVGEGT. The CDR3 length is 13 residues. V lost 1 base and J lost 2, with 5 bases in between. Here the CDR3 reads CASSYYRNYGYTF. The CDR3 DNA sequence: TGTGCCAGCAGTTACTACAGAAACTATGGCTACACCTTC.

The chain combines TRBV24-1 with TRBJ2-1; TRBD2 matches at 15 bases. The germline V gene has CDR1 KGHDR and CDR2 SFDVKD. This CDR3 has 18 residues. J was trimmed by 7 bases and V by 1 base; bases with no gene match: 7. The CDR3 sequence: CATSDFGTSGRRVNEQFF. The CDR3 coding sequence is TGTGCCACCAGTGATTTTGGGACTAGCGGGAGGCGGGTGAATGAGCAGTTCTTC.